This T cell receptor (beta chain) originates from a study of blood T cell repertoires in COVID-19. Turning to the study itself: Acute and convalescent COVID-19 specimens originated in the United States, Italy and Spain.

The trim removed 0 bases at V and 3 bases at J, leaving 1 base unmatched. The CDR3 has 15 amino acids. CDR1 SGHKS and CDR2 YYEKEE come from the germline V gene (reference sequence). Using immunoSEQ multiplex PCR, the repertoire was profiled, and TCRdb retains in-frame clones only, with some absent. The sample shows just over 300,000 clones, 90% of them seen only once. This rearrangement joins TRBV5-5 to TRBJ2-1, with 9 positions matching TRBD1. The sample taken for sequencing was PBMCs or T cells enriched from blood (not recorded which). The receptor's source is a woman between 18 and 29 years old with acute COVID-19. The CDR3 loop is CASSLGGQGYNEQFF. DNA of the CDR3: TGTGCCAGCAGCTTGGGGGGACAGGGCTACAATGAGCAGTTCTTC.